Following are 13 T cell receptor beta chains from one sample sequenced in a study of blood T cell repertoires in COVID-19. Produced via immunoSEQ multiplex PCR; TCRdb's table is partial and in-frame only. The sample contains about 100,000 clones, approximately 81% of which appear only once. Source material: peripheral blood. Every receptor here comes from a human donor in a cohort sampled during active COVID-19.

J is TRBJ2-5 and V is TRBV11-2, with 11 positions matching TRBD2. Trimming cost V 0 bases and J 2 bases; bases outside gene matches: 5. This CDR3 spans 17 amino acids. Germline V CDR1 and CDR2: SGHAT, FQNNGV. The DNA for the CDR3 is TGTGCCAGCAGCTTAGACCTAGCGGGAGGAACGCAAGAGACCCAGTACTTC. Its translation is CASSLDLAGGTQETQYF. Full variable domain (rest looked up from reference TRBV11-2 and TRBJ2-5): EAGVAQSPRYKIIEKRQSVAFWCNPISGHATLYWYQQILGQGPKLLIQFQNNGVVDDSQLPKDRFSAERLKGVDSTLKIQPAKLEDSAVYLCASSLDLAGGTQETQYFGPGTRLLVL.

This rearrangement joins TRBV19 to TRBJ2-7, with a tentative D call TRBD1 (5 bases). CDR1 and CDR2 (germline): LNHDA, SQIVND (reference sequence). The CDR3 totals 16 residues. V was trimmed by 0 bases and J by 1 base, leaving 13 bases between them. The CDR3 loop is CASSIDRDKTSYEQYF. The CDR3 DNA follows: TGTGCCAGTAGTATAGACAGGGATAAAACGTCCTACGAGCAGTACTTC.

J is TRBJ2-7 and V is TRBV10-3, with 9 bases matching TRBD1. Germline assignment: CDR1 ENHRY and CDR2 SYGVKD. Trimming at V came to 6 bases and at J to 6 bases, leaving 9 bases not matched to a gene. This CDR3 contains 14 residues. CDR3 loop: CAIRGTGGAGEQYF. The CDR3 region has the DNA TGTGCCATCAGGGGAACAGGGGGCGCGGGCGAGCAGTACTTC.

V and J are TRBV6-5 and TRBJ1-1; D not resolved. Germline V gene sequence: CDR1 MNHEY, CDR2 SVGAGI. This CDR3 spans 12 amino acids. The V and J ends lost 6 bases and 2 bases respectively, with 7 bases between them. CDR3 bases: TGTGCCAGCAGCGACAAAAACACTGAAGCTTTCTTT. Translating gives CASSDKNTEAFF.

V gene TRBV18 combines with J gene TRBJ2-3; TRBD2 is a possible D gene (5 bases). The CDR3 has 12 amino acids. Trimming took off 3 bases at V and 5 bases at J, with 6 bases between the two ends. CDR1 and CDR2 (germline): KGHSH, LQKENI. The CDR3 reads CASSPREDTQYF. The CDR3, as DNA: TGTGCCAGCTCACCCCGGGAAGATACGCAGTATTTT.

The rearrangement uses TRBV20-1 and TRBJ1-2, with D uncertain. Trimming took off 2 bases at V and 8 bases at J, with 9 bases between the two ends. Per germline, CDR1 DFQATT and CDR2 SNEGSKA (reference sequence). There are 11 residues in the CDR3. The CDR3 protein is CSARSGFGYTF. In DNA, the CDR3 is TGCAGTGCTAGATCGGGATTCGGCTACACCTTC.

The chain carries TRBV5-6 and TRBJ2-7; 10 bases map to TRBD1. V dropped 3 bases and J dropped 6; count of bases not matched to a gene: 3. CDR3 length: 13 residues. Per the germline V gene, CDR1 is SGHDT and CDR2 is YYEEEE. The CDR3 region is CASSSTGGAEQYF. CDR3 DNA: TGTGCCAGCAGCTCGACAGGGGGCGCCGAGCAGTACTTC.

The rearrangement links TRBV30 to TRBJ2-1; TRBD2 agrees at 14 bases. V lost 2 bases to trimming and J lost 8 bases; unmatched junction nucleotides: 5. The V gene's germline CDR1 is GTSNPN and CDR2 SVGIG (reference sequence). CDR3 size: 15 residues. The CDR3 loop reads CAWSSGLAGAYEQFF. In DNA form, the CDR3 reads TGTGCCTGGAGTTCGGGACTAGCGGGAGCTTATGAGCAGTTCTTC. The full variable domain, in which reference TRBV30 and TRBJ2-1 provide the parts outside the CDR3, is SQTIHQWPATLVQPVGSPLSLECTVEGTSNPNLYWYRQAAGRGLQLLFYSVGIGQISSEVPQNLSASRPQDRQFILSSKKLLLSDSGFYLCAWSSGLAGAYEQFFGPGTRLTVL.

CDR3 bases: TGTGCCAGCAGTGAACTACAGGGGAATGAAAAACTGTTTTTT. This translates into CASSELQGNEKLFF. The chain combines TRBV2 with TRBJ1-4; 7 positions agree with TRBD1. Per germline, CDR1 SNHLY and CDR2 FYNNEI. Trimming at V came to 2 bases and at J to 5 bases, leaving 2 bases not matched to a gene. The CDR3 totals 14 residues.

Only one count was recorded for this clone. The CDR3 region has the DNA TGTGCCAGCAGTTACTCCACAGGGACCGGGGAGCTGTTTTTT. Protein: CASSYSTGTGELFF. The V and J genes are TRBV6-2 or TRBV6-3 and TRBJ2-2, with D possibly TRBD1 on 6 matching bases. V was trimmed by 0 bases and J by 5 bases, leaving 7 bases between them. Germline V gene sequence: CDR1 MNHEY, CDR2 SVGEGT. This CDR3 is built from 14 residues.

The gene calls are TRBV6-5 and TRBJ2-7, with TRBD1 matching 11 bases. Per germline, CDR1 MNHEY and CDR2 SVGAGI. J was trimmed by 1 base and V by 2 bases; bases with no gene match: 4. The CDR3 sequence is 16 residues long. CDR3 in DNA: TGTGCCAGCAGTTACACCGGGACAGGGGGTTCCTACGAGCAGTACTTC. Its protein is CASSYTGTGGSYEQYF.

This clone was detected only once. The chain joins TRBV5-6 to TRBJ1-2; D gene ambiguous. Trimming left V 0 bases short and J 2 bases short, with 5 bases between. Germline V gives CDR1 SGHDT, CDR2 YYEEEE. The CDR3 has 13 residues. CDR3 region: CASSLGRNYGYTF. The CDR3 DNA sequence: TGTGCCAGCAGCTTGGGCAGGAACTATGGCTACACCTTC. The full variable domain, in which reference TRBV5-6 and TRBJ1-2 provide the parts outside the CDR3, is DAGVTQSPTHLIKTRGQQVTLRCSPKSGHDTVSWYQQALGQGPQFIFQYYEEEERQRGNFPDRFSGHQFPNYSSELNVNALLLGDSALYLCASSLGRNYGYTFGSGTRLTVV.

This chain links TRBV6-6 with TRBJ2-3; D is possibly TRBD2 (7 bases). The length of the CDR3 is 14 residues. Looked up from germline, CDR1 is MNHNY and CDR2 is SVGAGI (reference sequence). V was trimmed by 8 bases and J by 5 bases, leaving 17 bases between them. The CDR3 reads CASGGGRGLDTQYF. As DNA, the CDR3 is TGTGCCAGCGGGGGGGGGCGGGGCCTAGATACGCAGTATTTT.